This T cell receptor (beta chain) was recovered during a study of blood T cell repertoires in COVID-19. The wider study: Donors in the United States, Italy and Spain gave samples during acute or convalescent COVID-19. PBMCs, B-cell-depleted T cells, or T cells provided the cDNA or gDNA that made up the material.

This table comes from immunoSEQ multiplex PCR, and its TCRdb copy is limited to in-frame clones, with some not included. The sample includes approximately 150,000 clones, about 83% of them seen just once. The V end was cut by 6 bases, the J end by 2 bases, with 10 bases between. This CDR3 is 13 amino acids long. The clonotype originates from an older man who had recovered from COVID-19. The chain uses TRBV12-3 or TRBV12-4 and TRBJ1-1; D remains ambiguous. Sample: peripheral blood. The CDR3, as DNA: TGTGCCAGCAGCGAGGCAGATAACACTGAAGCTTTCTTT. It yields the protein CASSEADNTEAFF.